The TCR beta chain described here comes from a study of patients and donors after allogeneic stem cell transplantation. This CDR3 region has 20 residues. Germline CDR1 is SNHLY and CDR2 is FYNNEI. J gave up 0 bases and V 7 bases, and 18 bases lay outside the gene matches. TCRdb independently ran MiXCR on the RT-PCR reads; one entry per CDR3 protein. The sample lists about 410,000 distinct CDR3 sequences; about a sixth were seen once. The TCR comes from a human donor who was either an allogeneic HSCT recipient or a stem cell or donor lymphocyte infusion donor (not recorded which). It is not recorded whose cells these are; they may come from a transplant donor. The chain uses TRBV2 and TRBJ2-6; TRBD2 matches 7 bases. The sample was blood, either unsorted or a sorted T cell fraction (not recorded which). The chain's CDR3 is CASTKRGDGESTSGANVLTF. CDR3 in DNA: TGTGCCAGCACTAAACGGGGGGACGGAGAGTCCACCTCTGGGGCCAACGTCCTGACTTTC.